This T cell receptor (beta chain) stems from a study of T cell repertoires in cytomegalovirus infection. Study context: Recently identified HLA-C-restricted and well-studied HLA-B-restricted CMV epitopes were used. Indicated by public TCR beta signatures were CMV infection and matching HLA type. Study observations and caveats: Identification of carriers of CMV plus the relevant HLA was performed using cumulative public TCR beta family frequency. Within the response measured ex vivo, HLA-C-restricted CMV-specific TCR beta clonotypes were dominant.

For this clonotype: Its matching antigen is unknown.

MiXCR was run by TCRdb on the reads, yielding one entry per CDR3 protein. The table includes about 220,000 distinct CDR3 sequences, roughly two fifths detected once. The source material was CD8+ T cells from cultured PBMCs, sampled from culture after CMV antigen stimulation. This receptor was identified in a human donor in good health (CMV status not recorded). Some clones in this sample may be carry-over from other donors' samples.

The CDR3 DNA reads TGTGCCAGCAGCCTCATCCGGGGGAATGAGCAGTTCTTC. This sequence encodes CASSLIRGNEQFF. The V gene is TRBV7-7, the J gene TRBJ2-1; perhaps TRBD2 as D (6 bases). Per the germline V gene, CDR1 is SSHAT and CDR2 is FNYEAQ (reference sequence). Trimming stripped 5 bases from V and 7 bases from J, with 12 bases between. This CDR3 is 13 amino acids long.